The 14 T cell receptor beta chains below all came from one sample that was sequenced in a study of cytomegalovirus exposure and HLA in healthy donors. PCR used 60 Vbeta primers and 13 Jbeta primers. The data were produced by immunoSEQ multiplex PCR, yet TCRdb's version contains in-frame clones alone and is incomplete. Of about 52,000 clones in the sample, roughly 53% were seen once. Specimen: PBMCs. The receptor set was obtained from a human donor in good health.

This clone has just a few counts. This chain connects TRBV6-6 to TRBJ1-6; D gene uncertain. The V and J ends lost 0 bases and 7 bases respectively, with 10 bases between them. Germline CDR1 MNHNY, CDR2 SVGAGI (reference sequence). The CDR3 loop spans 15 amino acids. The CDR3 bases are TGTGCCAGCAGTTACTCGTTCCAGGTCAATTCACCCCTCCACTTT. Its protein product is CASSYSFQVNSPLHF.

The chain has TRBV5-6 and TRBJ2-7; 12 nucleotides align to TRBD1. Per germline, CDR1 SGHDT and CDR2 YYEEEE. V lost 5 bases and J lost 2; bases outside the gene matches: 5. There are 15 residues in the CDR3. CDR3 DNA sequence: TGTGCCAGCAGTGATGGGACAGGGGGCCCCTACGAGCAGTACTTC. It is translated as CASSDGTGGPYEQYF. Based on the CDR3 plus reference TRBV5-6 and TRBJ2-7, the full variable domain is DAGVTQSPTHLIKTRGQQVTLRCSPKSGHDTVSWYQQALGQGPQFIFQYYEEEERQRGNFPDRFSGHQFPNYSSELNVNALLLGDSALYLCASSDGTGGPYEQYFGPGTRLTVT.

The chain uses TRBV9 and TRBJ2-2; 9 nucleotides line up with TRBD1. V lost 3 bases, J lost 9 bases, and 9 bases stayed unmatched. The CDR3 loop spans 15 amino acids. Germline V CDR1 and CDR2: SGDLS, YYNGEE. DNA for the CDR3: TGTGCCAGCAGCGCCGGGGACAGGGCAACGAGGGAGCTGTTTTTT. Amino acid sequence: CASSAGDRATRELFF. Complete variable domain (other parts from reference TRBV9 and TRBJ2-2): DSGVTQTPKHLITATGQRVTLRCSPRSGDLSVYWYQQSLDQGLQFLIQYYNGEERAKGNILERFSAQQFPDLHSELNLSSLELGDSALYFCASSAGDRATRELFFGEGSRLTVL.

The V call is TRBV20-1, the J call TRBJ1-1, with a tentative D call TRBD1 (5 bases). CDR1 and CDR2 (germline): DFQATT, SNEGSKA (reference sequence). The length of the CDR3 is 11 residues. The CDR3 is CEGRGNTEAFF. The DNA for the CDR3 is TGCGAGGGGAGGGGGAACACTGAAGCTTTCTTT.

The chain links TRBV7-9 to TRBJ1-3; no clear D. The CDR3 totals 15 residues. Germline CDR1 SEHNR, CDR2 FQNEAQ (reference sequence). V dropped 2 bases and J dropped 1 base, with 9 bases sitting between them. The CDR3 DNA is TGTGCCAGCAGCTTACCCCTCGGTTCTGGAAACACCATATATTTT. This translates into CASSLPLGSGNTIYF.

The DNA for the CDR3 is TGCGCCAGCAGCAATCCCCAGGGGGGCGAGACCCAGTACTTC. Translating it yields CASSNPQGGETQYF. The chain links TRBV5-1 to TRBJ2-5; TRBD1 might be the D (7 bases). CDR3 length equals 14 residues. Deletions cut 4 bases from V and 5 bases from J, with 15 bases between. Germline CDR1 is SGHRS and CDR2 is YFSETQ.

The chain links TRBV5-4 to TRBJ2-7; 7 nucleotides line up with TRBD1. This CDR3 comprises 15 residues. V dropped 5 bases and J dropped 4; count of bases not matched to a gene: 12. In germline, CDR1 is SGHNT, CDR2 YYREEE (reference sequence). CDR3 coding DNA: TGTGCCAGCAGTCCCAAGGGGGACAGCCGATACGAGCAGTACTTC. Translated, it gives CASSPKGDSRYEQYF.

For this clone: The junction departs from germline at one end; a sequencing error may be responsible. CDR3 region: CASSQERTGELFF. CDR3 nucleotides: TGTGCTAGCAGCCAAGAGAGGACCGGGGAGCTGTTTTTT. The chain carries TRBV7-7 and TRBJ2-2; D is unresolved. Germline CDR1 is SSHAT and CDR2 is FNYEAQ (reference sequence). CDR3 length equals 13 residues.

This CDR3 reads CASSLVASAEAFF. The CDR3 DNA sequence: TGTGCCAGCAGCTTAGTAGCGTCCGCCGAAGCTTTCTTT. The chain has TRBV11-2 and TRBJ1-1; no clear D. This CDR3 comprises 13 residues. Germline V gene data show CDR1 as SGHAT and CDR2 as FQNNGV. V lost 1 base and J lost 8, with 11 bases in between.

This sequence joins TRBV5-1 and TRBJ2-7; 10 bases line up with TRBD2. CDR1 is SGHRS, CDR2 YFSETQ, per germline. CDR3 length equals 15 residues. J lost 5 bases, V lost 3 bases, and 8 bases had no gene match. The CDR3 DNA reads TGCGCCAGCAGCTATACTAGCGGGGTCAGAGACGAGCAGTACTTC. This gives the protein CASSYTSGVRDEQYF.

In nucleotides, the CDR3 is TGCGCCAGCAGTGAGTCCTCATCTGCCACCGAGGCTTTCTTT. It codes for CASSESSSATEAFF. The chain uses TRBV10-2 and TRBJ1-1; D gene unclear. The ends were cut back, 0 bases at V and 11 bases at J, with 16 bases in the middle. Germline V CDR1 and CDR2: WSHSY, SAAADI. CDR3 length: 14 residues.

The CDR3 coding sequence is TGTGCCAGCAGCCCAAGAAGGACAGGGCTCGGGTCGGGGCACAAAGAGACCCAGTACTTC. Its translation is CASSPRRTGLGSGHKETQYF. The rearrangement links TRBV9 to TRBJ2-5, with 8 bases aligning to TRBD1. The ends lost 4 bases at V and 3 bases at J; junction bases unmatched: 23. Per the germline V gene, CDR1 is SGDLS and CDR2 is YYNGEE. The CDR3 has 20 amino acids.

As concerns this clone: Mismatch with germline at one junction end may stem from a read error. This chain links TRBV2 with TRBJ1-2; the D is unclear. The germline gives CDR1 SNHLY, CDR2 FYNNEI. The CDR3 runs 12 residues. CDR3 sequence: CASMEEAGGYPF. The CDR3 DNA sequence: TGTGCCAGCATGGAAGAGGCGGGTGGCTACCCCTTC.

The chain is built from TRBV19 and TRBJ1-5, with 7 bases that match TRBD1. The CDR3 is 14 residues long. From germline, CDR1 is LNHDA and CDR2 SQIVND (reference sequence). Unmatched junction bases numbered 3, after V lost 3 bases and J lost 4 bases. CDR3 in amino acids: CASSMRGPNQPQHF. CDR3 DNA sequence: TGTGCCAGTAGTATGAGGGGGCCGAATCAGCCCCAGCATTTT.